The rows below give T cell receptor beta chains drawn from one sample of a study of neurological immune-mediated disorders. TCRdb reprocessed the 5' RACE reads with MiXCR, giving one entry per CDR3 protein. The repertoire includes about 40,000 distinct CDR3 sequences, approximately 14% of them detected once, and approximately 3.6% sits in the top ten. Sequencing was performed on CD4+ T cells from blood. These receptors were taken from a woman aged 60-75 years with HTLV-1-associated myelopathy (HAM/TSP). CDR3s include the opening cysteine and the closing phenylalanine or tryptophan.

v_gene: TRBV6-5; CDR3aa: CASSYSKRGGSPLHF
v_gene: TRBV20-1; CDR3aa: CSAPRAPVDEQFF
v_gene: TRBV3-1; CDR3aa: CASGQGDRTEAFF
v_gene: TRBV6-5; CDR3aa: CASSYSIRGSSPLHF
v_gene: TRBV20-1; CDR3aa: CSARPVRRALTDTQYF
v_gene: TRBV20-1; CDR3aa: CSAAGGNSPLHF
v_gene: TRBV20-1; CDR3aa: CSAGFVGYGGYTF
v_gene: TRBV10-3; CDR3aa: CAISDPYRGGSEEQYF
v_gene: TRBV30; CDR3aa: CAWSSGQANYGYTF
v_gene: TRBV3-1; CDR3aa: CASSQSQWSSYEQYF
v_gene: TRBV6-5; CDR3aa: CASSYRGTGSNSPLHF
v_gene: TRBV20-1; CDR3aa: CSARRSGVYGWDLSNSPLHF
v_gene: TRBV4-1; CDR3aa: CASSLRGVLRGEQYF
v_gene: TRBV3-1; CDR3aa: CASSQQGTTYNEQFF
v_gene: TRBV3-1; CDR3aa: CASKGRYNEQFF
v_gene: TRBV10-2; CDR3aa: CASSPRGGGTGELFF
v_gene: TRBV20-1; CDR3aa: CSATAGAGADTQYF
v_gene: TRBV11-2; CDR3aa: CASSPGQIIGELFF
v_gene: TRBV9; CDR3aa: CASSVDRFDEQFF
v_gene: TRBV5-6; CDR3aa: CASSLWGGTEAFF
v_gene: TRBV5-1; CDR3aa: CASRISGGPETQYF
v_gene: TRBV30; CDR3aa: CAWTLQGGTEAFF
v_gene: TRBV20-1; CDR3aa: CSARVPQGSGEQYF
v_gene: TRBV5-1; CDR3aa: CASGRGAIYNEQFF
v_gene: TRBV6-1; CDR3aa: CASRPANYGYTF
v_gene: TRBV6-1; CDR3aa: CASSLTWGAQHF
v_gene: TRBV20-1; CDR3aa: CSARVPGTDTQYF
v_gene: TRBV20-1; CDR3aa: CSASYNSYEQYF
v_gene: TRBV18; CDR3aa: CASSPTKEARTEAFF
v_gene: TRBV6-6; CDR3aa: CASSQYNEQFF
v_gene: TRBV5-1; CDR3aa: CASSLGGGYTEAFF
v_gene: TRBV4-1; CDR3aa: CASSQGPTSGRVNEQFF
v_gene: TRBV16; CDR3aa: CASSRQFTSGNTIYF
v_gene: TRBV10-2; CDR3aa: CASSEHGRGNTEAFF
v_gene: TRBV7-2; CDR3aa: CASSLVIDIGELFF
v_gene: TRBV10-3; CDR3aa: CAISPRQPSGANVLTF
v_gene: TRBV6-6; CDR3aa: CASSGQGYEQYF
v_gene: TRBV6-1; CDR3aa: CATGWGAPSTDTQYF
v_gene: TRBV20-1; CDR3aa: CSALKDSLSYEQYF
v_gene: TRBV6-1; CDR3aa: CASSEKPSPPGPDTQYF
v_gene: TRBV9; CDR3aa: CASSGRGGATDTQYF
v_gene: TRBV10-2; CDR3aa: CASSRMEGYEAFF
v_gene: TRBV29-1; CDR3aa: CSVERQSYGYTF
v_gene: TRBV15; CDR3aa: CATSRGLAGVVDTQYF
v_gene: TRBV7-9; CDR3aa: CASSLQQGGTETQYF
v_gene: TRBV7-2; CDR3aa: CASSLAFGLAGPTDTQYF
v_gene: TRBV10-1; CDR3aa: CASSEVMGTGELFF
v_gene: TRBV6-1; CDR3aa: CASTMDRGEPQHF
v_gene: TRBV5-1; CDR3aa: CASSLPLGTYNEQFF
v_gene: TRBV9; CDR3aa: CASSVGGHYGYTF
v_gene: TRBV5-1; CDR3aa: CASSWEGANYNEQFF
v_gene: TRBV4-2; CDR3aa: CASSLRDRNDEKLFF
v_gene: TRBV25-1; CDR3aa: CASSEYGGFYGYTF
v_gene: TRBV20-1; CDR3aa: CSARGPPGQIIDNEQFF